The T cell receptor (beta chain) under discussion was sequenced for a study of blood T cell repertoires in COVID-19. Some clones are missing from TCRdb's copy, which holds only in-frame ones; the method was immunoSEQ multiplex PCR. This sample yields about 300,000 clones, of which about nine tenths are seen a single time; 1.5% to 2% belongs to the top ten. The CDR3 sequence is 16 residues long. The germline V gene has CDR1 SGHAT and CDR2 FQNNGV. With V trimmed by 1 base and J by 5 bases, 9 bases remained unmatched. What was sequenced was PBMCs or T cells enriched from blood (not recorded which). This chain links TRBV11-2 with TRBJ1-1; 8 bases align to TRBD1. This sequence originates from a woman in her forties who had recovered from COVID-19. Here the CDR3 reads CASSLVTGRGRTEAFF. For the CDR3, the DNA is TGTGCCAGCAGCTTAGTTACGGGCAGGGGGCGAACTGAAGCTTTCTTT.